This TCR beta chain was identified during a study of T-cell reconstitution after alpha-beta-depleted transplantation in children. Germline assignment: CDR1 MNHEY and CDR2 SMNVEV (reference sequence). CDR3 length: 15 amino acids. Trimming removed 1 base from V and 6 bases from J, with 14 bases in between. This clonotype was counted between two and nine times. Unique molecular identifiers were incorporated when the TCRbeta library was constructed. TCRdb redid the calling of the PCR reads with MiXCR, one entry per CDR3 protein. The profile shows about 540,000 distinct CDR3 sequences, 15% to 20% of them singletons.

The chain combines TRBV27 with TRBJ2-3; D is possibly TRBD1 (6 bases). The TCR was taken from a human donor who donated a stem cell graft to a child with acute lymphoblastic leukemia. The source material was PBMCs from the stem cell graft donor, sampled from the stem cell graft. CDR3 DNA sequence: TGTGCCAGCAGTTTATATCCAGGGGTCATGGATACGCAGTATTTT. Translated, it gives CASSLYPGVMDTQYF.